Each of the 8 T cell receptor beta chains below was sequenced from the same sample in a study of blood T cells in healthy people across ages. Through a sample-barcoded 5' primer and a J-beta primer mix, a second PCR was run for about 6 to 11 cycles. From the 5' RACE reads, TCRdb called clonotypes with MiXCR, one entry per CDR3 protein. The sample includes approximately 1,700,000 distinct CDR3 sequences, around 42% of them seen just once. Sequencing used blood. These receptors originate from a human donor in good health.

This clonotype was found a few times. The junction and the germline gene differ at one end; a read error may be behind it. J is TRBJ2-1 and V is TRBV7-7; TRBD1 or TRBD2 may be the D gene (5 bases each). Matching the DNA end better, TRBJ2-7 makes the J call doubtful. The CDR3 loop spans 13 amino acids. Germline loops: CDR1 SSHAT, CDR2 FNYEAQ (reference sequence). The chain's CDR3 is CASSQGPYYEQYF. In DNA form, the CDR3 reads TGTGCTAGCAGTCAGGGACCCTACTACGAGCAGTACTTC.

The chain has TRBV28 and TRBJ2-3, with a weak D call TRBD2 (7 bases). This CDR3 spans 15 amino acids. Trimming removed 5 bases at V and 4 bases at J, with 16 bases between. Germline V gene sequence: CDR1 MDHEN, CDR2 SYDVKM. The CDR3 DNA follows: TGTGCCAGCAGTAACGACCGGGGGGCATCAGATACGCAGTATTTT. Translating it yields CASSNDRGASDTQYF. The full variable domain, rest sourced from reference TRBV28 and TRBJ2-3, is DVKVTQSSRYLVKRTGEKVFLECVQDMDHENMFWYRQDPGLGLRLIYFSYDVKMKEKGDIPEGYSVSREKKERFSLILESASTNQTSMYLCASSNDRGASDTQYFGPGTRLTVL.

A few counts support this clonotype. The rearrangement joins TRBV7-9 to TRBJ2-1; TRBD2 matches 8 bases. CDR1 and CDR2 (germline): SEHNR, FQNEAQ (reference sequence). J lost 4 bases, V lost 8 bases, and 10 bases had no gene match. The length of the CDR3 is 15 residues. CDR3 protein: CASASGGGRYNEQFF. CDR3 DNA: TGTGCCAGCGCATCCGGGGGGGGCCGATACAATGAGCAGTTCTTC.

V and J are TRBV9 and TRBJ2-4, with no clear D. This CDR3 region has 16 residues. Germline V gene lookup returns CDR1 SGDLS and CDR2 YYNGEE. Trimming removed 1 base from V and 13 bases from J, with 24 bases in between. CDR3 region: CASSVTESEIGNEQYF. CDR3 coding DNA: TGTGCCAGCAGCGTAACCGAGTCGGAGATTGGCAATGAGCAGTACTTC.

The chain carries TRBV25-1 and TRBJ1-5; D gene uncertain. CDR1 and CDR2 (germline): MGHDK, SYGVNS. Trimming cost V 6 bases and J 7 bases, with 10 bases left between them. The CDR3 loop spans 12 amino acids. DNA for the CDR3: TGTGCCAGCAGCGAACGGCCACAGCCCCAGCATTTT. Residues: CASSERPQPQHF. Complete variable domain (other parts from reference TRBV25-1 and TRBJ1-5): EADIYQTPRYLVIGTGKKITLECSQTMGHDKMYWYQQDPGMELHLIHYSYGVNSTEKGDLSSESTVSRIRTEHFPLTLESARPSHTSQYLCASSERPQPQHFGDGTRLSIL.

CDR3 coding DNA: TGCGCCAGCAGCCCAGGGGGAGGTACGGTACTACTGGGCACAGATACGCAGTATTTT. Translated: CASSPGGGTVLLGTDTQYF. The chain recombines TRBV4-1 with TRBJ2-3; D possibly corresponds to TRBD1 (7 bases). Trimming took 4 bases from V and 1 from J, leaving 24 bases between them. The germline V gene encodes CDR1 MGHRA and CDR2 YSYEKL. CDR3 length: 19 residues.

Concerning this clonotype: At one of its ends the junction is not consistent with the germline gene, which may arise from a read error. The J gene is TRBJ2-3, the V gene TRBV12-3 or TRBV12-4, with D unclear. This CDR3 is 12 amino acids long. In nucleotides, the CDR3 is TGTACCAGCAGTAGCAACACAGATACGCAGTATTTT. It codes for CTSSSNTDTQYF.

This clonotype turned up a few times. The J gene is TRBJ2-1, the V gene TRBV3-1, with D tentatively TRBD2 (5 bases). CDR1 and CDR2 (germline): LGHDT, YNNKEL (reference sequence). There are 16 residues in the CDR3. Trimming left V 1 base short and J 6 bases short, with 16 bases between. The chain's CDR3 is CASSQVHRADLNEQFF. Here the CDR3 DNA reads TGTGCCAGCAGCCAAGTTCATCGAGCGGACCTCAATGAGCAGTTCTTC.